This T cell receptor beta chain was retrieved from a study of shared clonotypes between healthy human individuals (dated by TCRdb to the early 2020s). General notes on the study: The cohort included three men and a couple of women between 18 and 49 years of age. For each donor, three plates each were used for CD4 naive and CD4 memory, two plates were used for CD8 naive, and one plate was used for CD8 memory. Blood TCR repertoires of a handful of healthy adults were deeply sequenced to estimate repertoire size and the extent of clonotype sharing between individuals. Libraries were prepared and TCR repertoires were sequenced by different laboratories using diverse techniques, in order to increase sequencing depth and limit assay-specific biases. Each donor's leukapheresis produced roughly between roughly 0.85 and 9.5 billion PBMCs. Beyond this particular receptor, the publication reports: About 4.5% of naive CD4, 3.5% of naive CD8, 2.3% of memory CD4, and roughly 0.4% of memory CD8 clonotypes were shared across a handful of donors. Because the study included a small number of donors, the genetic and exposure-history diversity represented was limited. Even with the large sequencing depth, rarefaction of the sorted-subset datasets indicated that sequencing was incomplete. Larger estimated clonotype richness was generally found for naive subsets than for memory subsets. Sampling was restricted to blood, and TCR repertoires in tissue are likely to differ from TCR repertoires in blood. Pairwise subsampling led to the expectation that sequencing depth would affect the degree of clonotype sharing among donors. Clonotypes shared by all four sorted-subset donors showed higher generation probabilities than non-shared clonotypes.

The donors were healthy, HIV-negative adults with no recently reported acute infections or vaccinations. Only Caucasian adults living in Nashville, Tennessee, USA were represented among the donors. CD4+ T cells were enriched by magnetic negative selection; naive cells were then positively selected on CD45RA, and the negative fraction formed the memory subset. Blood was obtained by leukapheresis, after which PBMCs were separated by Ficoll-Histopaque density gradient centrifugation and cryopreserved in liquid nitrogen vapor phase. Analytical flow cytometry was used to check the purity and quantity of each magnetically sorted T cell population. From each sorted fraction, genomic DNA was isolated and quantified by UV absorbance on a Nanodrop 2000c. Comment on this clone: Its antigen is still unknown. Per-base quality was not reported, and no clone a single base away is much larger than it. This specimen includes other DNA sequences encoding the same CDR3.

TCR CDR3 regions were amplified from genomic DNA by multiplex PCR using the deep immunoSEQ assay. Genomic DNA extracted from each cell subset was distributed evenly over all wells of several immunoSEQ 96-well plates, and each plate served as one replicate. For sorted subsets, around 200 ng genomic DNA, equal to 25,000 to 35,000 T cell genomes, was loaded into each replicate PCR. Purified libraries were measured with a Qubit 3.0 fluorometer, size-checked on a Bioanalyzer 2100, and measured again with the KAPA Library Quantification kit. Every immunoSEQ 96-well plate was sequenced on a dedicated single-read 150-cycle Illumina NextSeq 550 flow cell. The paper's processing steps were these. Because the immunoSEQ output included only junctional sequences and no quality scores, the filtering could not be the same as the filtering used for full-length reads. Sequences were annotated with PyIR, a Python wrapper for IgBLAST v1.9, and V/J genes and CDR3 were assigned using IMGT germline references. Any read was removed if the V/J assignment was weak (E-value above 1e-6), the CDR3 was missing, or the read contained stop codons, out-of-frame junctions, or ambiguous translated residues. V3J clonotypes were defined as sequences sharing the same inferred V gene, J gene, and CDR3 amino acid sequence. Percentage overlap between repertoires was calculated by dividing the number of shared unique clonotypes by the size of the smaller repertoire. Repertoire richness was assessed with RTK rarefaction, the Chao1 estimator, and Recon v2.1 estimates of unobserved clonotypes. Generation probabilities for all TCRbeta clonotypes obtained by the gDNA method from a handful of donors were computed using OLGA. As stored in TCRdb, this immuneACCESS dataset retains in-frame rearrangements with V and J assigned. A fraction of the clones does not appear; measured against another copy, unresolved V genes explain less than half of the discrepancy, and the remainder lacks a known reason. The D gene and trimming were derived from the DNA, and the V and J assignments and clone size from that table. The sample table holds approximately 2.1 million clones, of which more than 85% were seen once. The ten largest account for about 0.39% of the sample.

V lost 6 bases and J lost 7 bases; the stretch between them is 10 bases long. The CDR3 goes from the cysteine to the phenylalanine over 12 residues. Of the read, only the CDR3 DNA is kept; its 36 bases are in frame from base 1. CDR1 SGHTA and CDR2 FQGTGA were looked up in the germline V gene. The receptor chain draws on TRBV7-3 and TRBJ2-1; the D gene is perhaps TRBD1 or TRBD2, as each covers 5 bases. The sequenced sample consisted of naive CD4+ T cells from PBMCs. Sample cell subset or site, as interpreted from the label and publication: CD45RA+ positively selected. This sequence originates from a man in his late teens or twenties in good health. Some clones in this sample may be carry-over from other donors' samples. The DNA reads as follows: TGTGCCAGCAGTTCCGAGGGGAATGAGCAGTTCTTC. Its translation reads: CASSSEGNEQFF.